What follows are 28 T cell receptor beta chains derived from one specimen sequenced in a study of T cell repertoires in cytomegalovirus infection. MiXCR, applied by TCRdb to the reads, yields one record per CDR3 protein. Among under 350,000 distinct CDR3 sequences listed, about 9.1% were seen once. Material: PBMCs. These receptors were collected from a human donor in good health (CMV status not recorded). Some clones in this sample may be carry-over from other donors' samples.

CDR3 sequence: CSAREGQGGSPLHF. In nucleotides, the CDR3 is TGCAGTGCTAGAGAGGGACAGGGGGGGTCACCCCTCCACTTT. The rearrangement uses TRBV20-1 and TRBJ1-6, with TRBD1 matching over 11 bases. J gave up 10 bases and V 0 bases, and 2 bases lay outside the gene matches. Germline V gene sequence: CDR1 DFQATT, CDR2 SNEGSKA (reference sequence). CDR3 length: 14 amino acids.

The V gene is TRBV20-1, the J gene TRBJ1-6, with TRBD1 matching over 10 bases. The J segment lost 7 bases and the V segment lost 5 bases, leaving 5 bases of the junction unmatched. The CDR3 has 14 amino acids. Germline values: CDR1 DFQATT, CDR2 SNEGSKA (reference sequence). CDR3 bases: TGCAGTGCTTCTCCGGGACAGGGGAATTCACCCCTCCACTTT. This sequence encodes CSASPGQGNSPLHF.

Remarks on this clonotype: A single base separates this from a much larger clone, so it may be a read error. The V gene is TRBV7-2, the J gene TRBJ1-2; 8 nucleotides agree with TRBD1. CDR1 is SGHTA and CDR2 is FQGNSA in the germline V gene. The CDR3 covers 15 residues. The junction had 11 bases not matched to a gene; V was cut back by 5 bases and J by 6 bases. CDR3 amino acids: CASSPPGQVRDGYTF. CDR3 nucleotides: TGTGCCAGCAGCCCACCGGGACAGGTAAGGGATGGCTACACCTTC.

This clonotype was observed at least ten times. The genes are TRBV6-5 and TRBJ1-3, with unresolved D. V lost 6 bases and J lost 0, with 6 bases in between. Germline values: CDR1 MNHEY, CDR2 SVGAGI. This CDR3 is built from 13 residues. As DNA, the CDR3 is TGTGCCAGCAGAGCACCCTCTGGAAACACCATATATTTT. Translated: CASRAPSGNTIYF.

The table lists this clonotype with a few counts. V gene TRBV6-6 combines with J gene TRBJ1-5, with D possibly being TRBD1 (5 bases). Trimming took off 5 bases at V and 2 bases at J, with 16 bases between the two ends. CDR1 is MNHNY, CDR2 SVGAGI, per germline (reference sequence). The CDR3 is 16 amino acids. The CDR3 spells CASSTLGTARNQPQHF. The CDR3 DNA reads TGTGCCAGCAGTACCCTCGGGACGGCCCGCAATCAGCCCCAGCATTTT.

At least ten counts were recorded for this clonotype. The genes are TRBV10-3 and TRBJ1-3; D not certain. From germline, CDR1 is ENHRY and CDR2 SYGVKD. V gave up 0 bases and J gave up 0 bases, with 6 bases separating them. This CDR3 has 15 amino acids. CDR3 protein: CAISESGGSGNTIYF. CDR3 sequence (DNA): TGTGCCATCAGTGAGTCGGGCGGCTCTGGAAACACCATATATTTT.

This clonotype occurred a few times. The rearrangement uses TRBV7-9 and TRBJ1-1, with a possible D match to TRBD1 (6 bases). This CDR3 is built from 14 residues. V gave up 1 base and J gave up 6 bases, with 12 bases separating them. Germline V CDR1 and CDR2: SEHNR, FQNEAQ (reference sequence). The CDR3 region is CASSLEGHNAEAFF. The CDR3 DNA reads TGTGCCAGCAGCTTAGAGGGACACAACGCTGAAGCTTTCTTT. Together with reference TRBV7-9 and TRBJ1-1, the CDR3 gives the full variable domain: DTGVSQNPRHKITKRGQNVTFRCDPISEHNRLYWYRQTLGQGPEFLTYFQNEAQLEKSRLLSDRFSAERPKGSFSTLEIQRTEQGDSAMYLCASSLEGHNAEAFFGQGTRLTVV.

This clonotype was detected ten times or more. The CDR3 reads CASRGLGPYEQYF. Written as DNA, the CDR3 is TGTGCCAGCCGGGGCCTGGGCCCCTACGAGCAGTACTTC. The rearrangement uses TRBV6-5 and TRBJ2-7, with D perhaps given as TRBD1 or TRBD2 (5 bases each). Per the germline V gene, CDR1 is MNHEY and CDR2 is SVGAGI. V was clipped by 8 bases and J by 2 bases, with 13 bases between them. The CDR3 runs to 13 residues.

V and J are TRBV29-1 and TRBJ2-2; the match to TRBD1 covers 7 bases. The CDR3 is made up of 14 amino acids. CDR1 and CDR2 from the germline V gene are SQVTM and ANQGSEA. With 4 bases clipped from V and 5 bases from J, the junction kept 7 bases outside the gene matches. CDR3 sequence: CSVVLPRGTGELFF. DNA of the CDR3: TGCAGCGTTGTGCTTCCCAGGGGGACCGGGGAGCTGTTTTTT.

This clonotype has ten or more counts. The rearrangement links TRBV4-3 to TRBJ1-6; D is uncertain. The CDR3 consists of 13 residues. Per the germline V gene, CDR1 is LGHNA and CDR2 is YSLEER. Trimming stripped 4 bases from V and 6 bases from J, with 7 bases between. The CDR3 coding sequence is TGCGCCAGCAGCCCGGGTTCTAATTCACCCCTCCACTTT. Residues: CASSPGSNSPLHF.

This clonotype was counted many times. V is TRBV5-1 and J is TRBJ2-7; TRBD1 matches at 11 bases. The CDR3 length is 14 residues. The junction had 7 bases not matched to a gene; V was cut back by 4 bases and J by 7 bases. Germline V gene lookup returns CDR1 SGHRS and CDR2 YFSETQ. The CDR3 DNA is TGCGCCAGCAGCACGGGACAGGGGGAATCTGAGCAGTACTTC. This sequence encodes CASSTGQGESEQYF.

In this sample, this clonotype turned up many times. The CDR3 bases are TGTGCCAGTAGACGACAGGGTTCGAGCAATCAGCCCCAGCATTTT. Translated, it gives CASRRQGSSNQPQHF. V and J are TRBV19 and TRBJ1-5; TRBD1 agrees at 7 bases. The CDR3 totals 15 residues. J gave up 1 base and V 6 bases, and 6 bases lay outside the gene matches. Looked up from germline, CDR1 is LNHDA and CDR2 is SQIVND (reference sequence).

This clonotype was seen at least ten times. CDR3 DNA: TGCGCCAGCCACCGTGGGACACCCATGAACACTGAAGCTTTCTTT. This sequence encodes CASHRGTPMNTEAFF. The genes are TRBV5-1 and TRBJ1-1; a possible D gene is TRBD1 (6 bases). The CDR3 has 15 residues. The ends were cut back, 7 bases at V and 0 bases at J, with 16 bases in the middle. Germline assignment: CDR1 SGHRS and CDR2 YFSETQ. The variable domain in full, with the rest retrieved from reference TRBV5-1 and TRBJ1-1, is KAGVTQTPRYLIKTRGQQVTLSCSPISGHRSVSWYQQTPGQGLQFLFEYFSETQRNKGNFPGRFSGRQFSNSRSEMNVSTLELGDSALYLCASHRGTPMNTEAFFGQGTRLTVV.

This clonotype was detected ten times or more. The genes are TRBV28 and TRBJ1-6, with D tentatively TRBD1 (5 bases). CDR1 is MDHEN and CDR2 is SYDVKM in the germline V gene. This CDR3 region has 15 residues. V lost 2 bases to trimming and J lost 9 bases, with 14 bases between them. The CDR3 DNA is TGTGCCAGCAGTTTAGGCGGGCAGGGAGGTTCACCCCTCCACTTT. As protein: CASSLGGQGGSPLHF.

This chain joins TRBV12-3 or TRBV12-4 and TRBJ1-1, with D possibly TRBD1 on 5 matching bases. V was cut by 7 bases and J by 11 bases, with 17 bases left in between. The CDR3 runs 12 residues. The CDR3, as DNA: TGTGCCAGCACCCCGTCTTTGGGGGTGGCTTTCTTT. Residues: CASTPSLGVAFF.

This clonotype was counted a few times. V and J are TRBV20-1 and TRBJ1-2, with D possibly TRBD1 on 6 matching bases. Germline assignment: CDR1 DFQATT and CDR2 SNEGSKA (reference sequence). With 0 bases removed from V and 3 bases from J, the gap between germline ends came to 14 bases. This CDR3 is built from 15 residues. The CDR3 sequence: CSARDIGRGDYGYTF. DNA of the CDR3: TGCAGTGCTAGAGATATCGGCAGGGGCGACTATGGCTACACCTTC.

This clonotype was detected only a few times. The chain joins TRBV2 to TRBJ2-3; D may be TRBD1 (6 bases). The CDR3 has 20 amino acids. The V and J ends lost 6 bases and 2 bases respectively, with 30 bases between them. The germline V gene encodes CDR1 SNHLY and CDR2 FYNNEI. Written as DNA, the CDR3 is TGTGCCAGCAGAGCGTACAATCCCAAGGGGGTATCTACGGTCACAGATACGCAGTATTTT. Translating gives CASRAYNPKGVSTVTDTQYF.

This clonotype was seen at least ten times. The rearrangement links TRBV12-5 to TRBJ2-1, with D unclear. This CDR3 contains 11 residues. V dropped 1 base and J dropped 7 bases, with 2 bases sitting between them. The germline V gene has CDR1 LGHNT and CDR2 FRNRAP. The CDR3: CASGLGNEQFF. The CDR3 DNA is TGTGCTAGTGGTTTGGGTAATGAGCAGTTCTTC.

This clonotype was seen repeatedly, ten times or more. This chain connects TRBV7-2 to TRBJ1-6, with D possibly matching TRBD1 (6 bases). CDR3 length: 14 residues. The V end was cut by 7 bases, the J end by 10 bases, with 17 bases between. Germline CDR1 is SGHTA and CDR2 is FQGNSA. The CDR3 spells CASNWDGGQSPLHF. In DNA, the CDR3 is TGTGCCAGCAACTGGGACGGGGGGCAATCACCCCTCCACTTT.

This clonotype was seen a handful of times. The chain recombines TRBV24-1 with TRBJ2-5, with D possibly being TRBD1 (6 bases). Per germline, CDR1 KGHDR and CDR2 SFDVKD. The CDR3 consists of 17 residues. The ends were cut back, 2 bases at V and 2 bases at J, with 17 bases in the middle. This CDR3 is CATSDSGQQGDQETQYF. The CDR3 nucleotides read TGTGCCACCAGTGATTCGGGCCAACAGGGCGATCAAGAGACCCAGTACTTC.

This clonotype was found many times. This chain uses TRBV27 with TRBJ2-2, with unresolved D. The CDR3 totals 16 residues. V was clipped by 2 bases and J by 0 bases, with 10 bases between them. CDR1 MNHEY and CDR2 SMNVEV come from the germline V gene (reference sequence). The CDR3 DNA is TGTGCCAGCAGTTTAATTACGGGTCCGAACACCGGGGAGCTGTTTTTT. The encoded protein is CASSLITGPNTGELFF.

This clonotype was picked up many times. This chain connects TRBV5-5 to TRBJ1-4; D ambiguous. Trimming took 4 bases from V and 8 from J, leaving 12 bases between them. This CDR3 is 13 amino acids long. From germline, CDR1 is SGHKS and CDR2 YYEKEE (reference sequence). Written as DNA, the CDR3 is TGTGCCAGCAGCACCCGGGCAGACGAAAAACTGTTTTTT. It is translated as CASSTRADEKLFF.

The gene calls are TRBV7-2 and TRBJ2-7; D remains unclear. Germline CDR1 SGHTA, CDR2 FQGNSA. V gave up 0 bases and J gave up 0 bases, with 9 bases separating them. The CDR3 is 15 residues long. DNA for the CDR3: TGTGCCAGCAGCTTAGCCGGCTTTGGCTCCTACGAGCAGTACTTC. It yields the protein CASSLAGFGSYEQYF.

Ten or more counts support this clonotype. The chain is built from TRBV3-1 and TRBJ1-6, with D tentatively TRBD1 (6 bases). The V end was cut by 8 bases, the J end by 7 bases, with 12 bases between. This CDR3 is built from 13 residues. Germline CDR1 LGHDT, CDR2 YNNKEL (reference sequence). The CDR3 DNA follows: TGTGCCAGCGGACAGCTACTAAATTCACCCCTCCACTTT. This encodes CASGQLLNSPLHF.

This clonotype was counted ten times or more. This chain joins TRBV10-3 and TRBJ1-1; D is ambiguous. V was shortened by 3 bases and J by 1 base, with 15 bases between the two germline ends. Per germline, CDR1 ENHRY and CDR2 SYGVKD. This CDR3 comprises 16 residues. CDR3 protein: CAISEVRTPRNTEAFF. CDR3 nucleotides: TGTGCCATCAGTGAAGTTCGAACACCTAGGAACACTGAAGCTTTCTTT.

This clonotype was found many times. The genes are TRBV12-3 or TRBV12-4 and TRBJ2-2; D not resolved. V dropped 5 bases and J dropped 6 bases, with 10 bases sitting between them. This CDR3 comprises 13 residues. DNA of the CDR3: TGTGCCAGCAGTCCGAAAATACCCGGGGAGCTGTTTTTT. Its translation: CASSPKIPGELFF.

This clonotype occurred many times. The gene calls are TRBV29-1 and TRBJ2-5; D may be TRBD2 (5 bases). Trimming stripped 3 bases from V and 2 bases from J, with 13 bases between. The germline V gene has CDR1 SQVTM and CDR2 ANQGSEA. The CDR3 sequence is 14 residues long. CDR3 DNA sequence: TGCAGCGTTGAGTCGGGGATCGAGCAAGAGACCCAGTACTTC. Protein product: CSVESGIEQETQYF.

Ten or more counts support this clonotype. The chain employs TRBV4-1 and TRBJ1-1; D remains ambiguous. This CDR3 is built from 12 residues. Germline-derived CDR1 and CDR2 are MGHRA and YSYEKL. V lost 0 bases to trimming and J lost 8 bases, with 7 bases between them. CDR3 DNA: TGCGCCAGCAGCCAAGAATTTGGCGAAGCTTTCTTT. Its protein product is CASSQEFGEAFF.